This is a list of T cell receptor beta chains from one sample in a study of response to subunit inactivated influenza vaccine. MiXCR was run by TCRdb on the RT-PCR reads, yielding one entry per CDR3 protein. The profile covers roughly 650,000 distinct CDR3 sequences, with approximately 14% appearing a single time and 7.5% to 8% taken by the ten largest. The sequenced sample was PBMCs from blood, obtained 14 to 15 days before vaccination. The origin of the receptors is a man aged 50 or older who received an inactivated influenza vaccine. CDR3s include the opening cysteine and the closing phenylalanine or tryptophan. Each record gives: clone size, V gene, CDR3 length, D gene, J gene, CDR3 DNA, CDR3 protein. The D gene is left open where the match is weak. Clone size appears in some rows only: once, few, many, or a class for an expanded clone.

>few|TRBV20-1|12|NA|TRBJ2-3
TGCAGTGCTGGAACGGCTGGAGATACGCAGTATTTT
CSAGTAGDTQYF
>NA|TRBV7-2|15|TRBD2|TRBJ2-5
TGTGCCAGCAGCTTTCCACTAGCGGGAGGCGAGACCCAGTACTTC
CASSFPLAGGETQYF
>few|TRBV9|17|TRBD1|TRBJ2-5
TGTGCCAGCAGCGTAGCCCCCGGGACAGGGGTAGCAGAGACCCAGTACTTC
CASSVAPGTGVAETQYF
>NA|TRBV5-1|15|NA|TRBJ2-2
TGCGCCAGCAGCATCACGGGACAGAACACCGGGGAGCTGTTTTTT
CASSITGQNTGELFF
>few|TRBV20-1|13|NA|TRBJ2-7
TGCAGTGCTAGACGGGGCAACTACTACGAGCAGTACTTC
CSARRGNYYEQYF
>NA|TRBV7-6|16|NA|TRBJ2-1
TGTGCCAGCAGCCGGCAGAGGGCGGGGAATTACAATGAGCAGTTCTTC
CASSRQRAGNYNEQFF
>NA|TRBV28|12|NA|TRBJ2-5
TGTGCCAGCAGTTTCCGGACGGGGACCCAGTACTTC
CASSFRTGTQYF
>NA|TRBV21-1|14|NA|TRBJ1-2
TGTGCCAGCAGCAAAGAACAGGGCGCCTATGGCTACACCTTC
CASSKEQGAYGYTF
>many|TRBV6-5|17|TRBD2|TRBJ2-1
TGTGCCAGCAGTTACTCCTTTGCCAGCGGGAGTTACAATGAGCAGTTCTTC
CASSYSFASGSYNEQFF
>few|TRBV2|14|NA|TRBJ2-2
TGTGCCAGCAAACGAGGAGGGGTAACCGGGGAGCTGTTTTTT
CASKRGGVTGELFF
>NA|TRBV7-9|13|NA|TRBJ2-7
TGTGCCAGCAGCTTAACCCCCAGGCACGAGCAGTACTTC
CASSLTPRHEQYF
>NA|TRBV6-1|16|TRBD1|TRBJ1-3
TGTGCCAGCAGTGCCTACCGGGACAGCTCTGGAAACACCATATATTTT
CASSAYRDSSGNTIYF
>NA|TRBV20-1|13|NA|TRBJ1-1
TGCAGTGGGTGGGGGGGCCTAAACACTGAAGCTTTCTTT
CSGWGGLNTEAFF
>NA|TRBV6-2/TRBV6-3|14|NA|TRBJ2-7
TGTGCCAGCAGTTACCAGGCCACCGCCTACGAGCAGTACTTC
CASSYQATAYEQYF
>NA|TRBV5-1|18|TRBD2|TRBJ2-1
TGCGCCAGCAGCTTGGGCCGAATTTTAGCGGGAGGTCACAATGAGCAGTTCTTC
CASSLGRILAGGHNEQFF
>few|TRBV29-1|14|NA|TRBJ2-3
TGCAGCGTTGTAATTTGGCAAAACACAGATACGCAGTATTTT
CSVVIWQNTDTQYF
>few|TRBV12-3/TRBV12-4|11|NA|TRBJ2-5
TGTGCCAGCAGAAGTGGGGAGGCCCAGTACTTC
CASRSGEAQYF
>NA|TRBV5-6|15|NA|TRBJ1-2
TGTGCCAGCAACCGAGGGGGTGCCCCCTACTATGGCTACACCTTC
CASNRGGAPYYGYTF
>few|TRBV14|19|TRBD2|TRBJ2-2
TGTGCCAGCAGCCAAGACTGGGCTAGCGGGATGTCGAACACCGGGGAGCTGTTTTTT
CASSQDWASGMSNTGELFF
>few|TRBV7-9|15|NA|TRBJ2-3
TGTGCCAGCAGCTTAAATTCGCAGGGCGACTTCCCGCAGTATTTT
CASSLNSQGDFPQYF
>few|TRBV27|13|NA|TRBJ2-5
TGTGCCAGCAGACGGGCTCCGCGAGAGACCCAGTACTTC
CASRRAPRETQYF
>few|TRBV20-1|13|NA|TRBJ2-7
TGCAGTGCTAGGAAGATAGCCTTCTACGAGCAGTACTTC
CSARKIAFYEQYF
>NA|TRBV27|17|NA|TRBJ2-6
TGTGCCAGCAGTTTATGGAAACCGTCATCTGGGGCCAACGTCCTGACTTTC
CASSLWKPSSGANVLTF
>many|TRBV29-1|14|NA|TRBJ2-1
TGCAGCGTTGAATGGGGGCTAAGGTACAATGAGCAGTTCTTC
CSVEWGLRYNEQFF
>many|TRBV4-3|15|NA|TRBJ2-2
TGCGCCAGCAGCCTAGGGATAAGGAACACCGGGGAGCTGTTTTTT
CASSLGIRNTGELFF
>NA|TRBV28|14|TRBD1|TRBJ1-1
TGTGCCAGCAGTATACAGGGGGTGAACACTGAAGCTTTCTTT
CASSIQGVNTEAFF
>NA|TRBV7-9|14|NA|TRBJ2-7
TGTGCCAGCGGCCGCCCTACGGGGAGGAACGAGCAGTACTTC
CASGRPTGRNEQYF
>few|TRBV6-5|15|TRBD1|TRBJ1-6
TGTGCCAGCAGTTACCGGGACAGTTACAATTCACCCCTCCACTTT
CASSYRDSYNSPLHF
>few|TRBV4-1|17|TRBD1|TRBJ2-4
TGCGCCAGCAGCCAAGATTTGGCAGGGGGAGCCAAAAACATTCAGTACTTC
CASSQDLAGGAKNIQYF
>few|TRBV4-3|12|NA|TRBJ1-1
TGCGCCAGCAGAAACTGGGACACTGAAGCTTTCTTT
CASRNWDTEAFF
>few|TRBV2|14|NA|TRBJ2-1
TGTGCCAGCAAGATAGCGAGCTCCTACAATGAGCAGTTCTTC
CASKIASSYNEQFF
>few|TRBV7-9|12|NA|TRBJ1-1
TGTGCCAGCAGCTTAGCGGCAGGCGAAGCTTTCTTT
CASSLAAGEAFF
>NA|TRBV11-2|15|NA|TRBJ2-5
TGTGCCAGCAGCTTAGTTCTAAGTAGGAGAGAGACCCAGTACTTC
CASSLVLSRRETQYF
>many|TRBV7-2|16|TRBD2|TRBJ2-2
TGTGCCAGCAGCTGGGGTAGCGGGACCCGCACCGGGGAGCTGTTTTTT
CASSWGSGTRTGELFF
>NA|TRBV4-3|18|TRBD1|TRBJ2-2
TGCGCCAGCAGCCAAGATAGGACAGGGGGAAGTTTCACCGGGGAGCTGTTTTTT
CASSQDRTGGSFTGELFF
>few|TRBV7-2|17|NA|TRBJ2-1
TGTGCCAGCAGCTTTTATTCCGGGCTCCAGGGCTACAATGAGCAGTTCTTC
CASSFYSGLQGYNEQFF
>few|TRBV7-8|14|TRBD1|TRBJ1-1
TGTGCCAGCAGCCCGCGACAGGGGATCCCAGAAGCTTTCTTT
CASSPRQGIPEAFF
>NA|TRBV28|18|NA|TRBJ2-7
TGTGCCAGCAGTTCATTCGGGGGCGGGAGAGGAAGGTCCTACGAGCAGTACTTC
CASSSFGGGRGRSYEQYF
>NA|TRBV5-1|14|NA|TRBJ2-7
TGCGCCAGCAGCTTGGGGCAGGACTCCTACGAGCAGTACTTC
CASSLGQDSYEQYF
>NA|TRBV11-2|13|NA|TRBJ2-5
TGTGCCAGCAGCTTATACAATGGGGAGACCCAGTACTTC
CASSLYNGETQYF
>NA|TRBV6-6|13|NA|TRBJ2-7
TGTGCCAGCAGGAGCGGAGCCCTTTACGAGCAGTACTTC
CASRSGALYEQYF
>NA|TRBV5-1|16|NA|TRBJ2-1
TGCGCCAGCAGCTTGCCGGGACCGAGCTCCTACAATGAGCAGTTCTTC
CASSLPGPSSYNEQFF
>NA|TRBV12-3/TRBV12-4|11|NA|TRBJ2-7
TGTGCCAGCAGTAACAGAGTCGAGCAGTACTTC
CASSNRVEQYF
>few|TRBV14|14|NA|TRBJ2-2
TGTGCCAGCAGCCATGGTAGGGCGGTCGGGGAGCTGTTTTTT
CASSHGRAVGELFF
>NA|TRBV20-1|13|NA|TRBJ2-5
TGCAGTGCTAAACCGGGGACCGAATCGACCCAGTACTTC
CSAKPGTESTQYF
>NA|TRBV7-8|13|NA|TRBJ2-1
TGTGCCAGCAGCTTAGGCGAGGTTGGTGTGCAGTTCTTC
CASSLGEVGVQFF
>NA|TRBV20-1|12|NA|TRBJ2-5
TGCAAGGCTGGTCAGGGGAAAGAGACCCAGTACTTC
CKAGQGKETQYF
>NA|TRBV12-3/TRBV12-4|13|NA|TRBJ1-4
TGTGCCAGCAGTTACAATGTGGATGAAAAACTGTTTTTT
CASSYNVDEKLFF
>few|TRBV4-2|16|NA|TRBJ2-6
TGTGCCAGCAGCATCCCAGACAGACCTGGGGCCAACGTCCTGACTTTC
CASSIPDRPGANVLTF
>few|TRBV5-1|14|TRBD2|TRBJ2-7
TGCGCCACCCGGGAGGGGGTAGCATCCTACGAGCAGTACTTC
CATREGVASYEQYF
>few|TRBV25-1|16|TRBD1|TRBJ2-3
TGTGCCAGCAGTGAACAGGGGGCAGACGACACAGATACGCAGTATTTT
CASSEQGADDTDTQYF
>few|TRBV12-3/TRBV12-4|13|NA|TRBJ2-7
TGTGCCAGCAGTTTCGCAGGGGCCTACGAGCAGTACTTC
CASSFAGAYEQYF
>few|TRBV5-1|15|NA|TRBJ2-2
TGCGCCAGCGTAGATATGACAAGAAACACCGGGGAGCTGTTTTTT
CASVDMTRNTGELFF